These 11 T cell receptor beta chains originate from one sample sequenced in a study of blood T cell repertoires in COVID-19. TCRdb's table, derived via immunoSEQ multiplex PCR, lists solely in-frame clones and lacks some. This table has a few hundred thousand clones, approximately 85% appearing once. Sample: peripheral blood. Source of these receptors: a man between 50 and 59 years old who had recovered from COVID-19.

The chain uses TRBV28 and TRBJ1-4; TRBD1 is a possible D gene (6 bases). The CDR3 is 14 amino acids. CDR1 and CDR2 from the germline V gene are MDHEN and SYDVKM. V gave up 2 bases and J gave up 2 bases, with 6 bases separating them. The DNA of the CDR3 is TGTGCCAGCAGTTTAAGGGGGACTAATGAAAAACTGTTTTTT. Protein: CASSLRGTNEKLFF.

The V and J genes are TRBV4-1 and TRBJ2-7, with 8 bases matching TRBD1. The CDR3 has 16 amino acids. Germline trimming cut 2 bases from V and 0 bases from J; bases unmatched to any gene: 6. CDR1 is MGHRA, CDR2 YSYEKL, per germline. CDR3 nucleotide sequence: TGCGCCAGCAGCCAACCGACAGGGGCCAGCTCCTACGAGCAGTACTTC. Amino acids: CASSQPTGASSYEQYF.

The V and J genes are TRBV6-2 or TRBV6-3 and TRBJ1-2; maybe TRBD1 (6 bases). Trimming left V 2 bases short and J 3 bases short, with 10 bases between. This CDR3 has 14 amino acids. The V gene's germline CDR1 is MNHEY and CDR2 SVGEGT. The CDR3 here is CASSYRGGDYGYTF. CDR3 nucleotide sequence: TGTGCCAGCAGTTACAGGGGGGGGGACTATGGCTACACCTTC.

The chain links TRBV5-1 to TRBJ2-7; TRBD1 matches at 7 bases. Per germline, CDR1 SGHRS and CDR2 YFSETQ. The V segment lost 2 bases and the J segment 2 bases; nucleotides outside the gene matches: 7. This CDR3 has 15 amino acids. CDR3 residues: CASSLPGTAAYEQYF. CDR3 DNA: TGCGCCAGCAGCTTACCCGGGACAGCTGCCTACGAGCAGTACTTC.

The chain has TRBV11-2 and TRBJ2-7, with D unclear. V lost 3 bases and J 0 bases, leaving 12 bases between the germline ends. Germline V CDR1 and CDR2: SGHAT, FQNNGV. CDR3 length: 15 residues. The CDR3: CASSFFLVGSYEQYF. The CDR3 nucleotides are TGTGCCAGCAGCTTCTTTCTAGTCGGCTCCTACGAGCAGTACTTC.

This rearrangement joins TRBV18 to TRBJ2-7; 7 positions match TRBD2. Trimming cost V 1 base and J 7 bases; bases outside gene matches: 10. Germline CDR1 reads KGHSH; CDR2 reads LQKENI. CDR3 size: 15 residues. The CDR3 sequence: CASSPRRETPWEQYF. CDR3 sequence (DNA): TGTGCCAGCTCACCACGGCGGGAGACCCCCTGGGAGCAGTACTTC.

The genes are TRBV6-6 and TRBJ2-2; D gene uncertain. Germline V CDR1 and CDR2: MNHNY, SVGAGI (reference sequence). V shed 2 bases and J shed 3 bases, with 7 bases lying between them. The CDR3 has 14 residues. The CDR3 here is CASSYDRYTGELFF. The CDR3 nucleotides read TGTGCCAGCAGTTACGATCGGTACACCGGGGAGCTGTTTTTT.

The gene calls are TRBV7-9 and TRBJ1-3; D may be TRBD1 (6 bases). V gave up 3 bases and J gave up 7 bases, with 16 bases separating them. CDR3 length: 15 residues. Germline CDR1 is SEHNR and CDR2 is FQNEAQ (reference sequence). In nucleotides, the CDR3 is TGTGCCAGCAGCTTTTACAGGGCCAAAGGGAACACCATATATTTT. This sequence encodes CASSFYRAKGNTIYF.

The J gene is TRBJ2-3, the V gene TRBV5-1; 8 bases align to TRBD2. Germline loops: CDR1 SGHRS, CDR2 YFSETQ. The trim removed 1 base at V and 3 bases at J, leaving 4 bases unmatched. CDR3 length equals 15 residues. CDR3 bases: TGCGCCAGCAGCTTGCAGCGGGAGAAGACAGATACGCAGTATTTT. Translation: CASSLQREKTDTQYF.

V and J are TRBV7-8 and TRBJ2-7, with 8 nucleotides matching TRBD1. Germline CDR1 is SGHVS and CDR2 is FQNEAQ. Trimming removed 4 bases from V and 0 bases from J; junction bases left unmatched: 2. The CDR3 consists of 14 residues. The CDR3 spells CASSSDRVSYEQYF. In DNA form, the CDR3 reads TGTGCCAGCAGCTCGGACAGGGTCTCCTACGAGCAGTACTTC.

This rearrangement joins TRBV6-5 to TRBJ1-6; TRBD1 agrees at 8 bases. Germline CDR1 reads MNHEY; CDR2 reads SVGAGI. Losses at the gene ends were 9 bases for V and 3 bases for J; bases not matched to a gene: 4. The CDR3 is 14 amino acids. CDR3 sequence (DNA): TGTGCCAGTCGGGGGACAGGCTATAATTCACCCCTCCACTTT. Translating it yields CASRGTGYNSPLHF.